A single sample gave rise to the 6 T cell receptor beta chains below, sequenced in a study of OX40 agonist ivuxolimab in advanced cancers. The repertoire was sequenced with immunoSEQ multiplex PCR; TCRdb's copy has only in-frame clones and lacks some. The sample records 35,000 to 40,000 clones, over 80% being singletons. The specimen comprised CD4+ or CD8+ T cells sorted from blood, sampled in a trial of the OX40 agonist ivuxolimab. The receptors shown here come from an adult with an advanced solid tumor such as melanoma, head and neck, liver or kidney cancer.

The sample holds one count of this clone. The rearrangement uses TRBV11-2 and TRBJ2-5; D is perhaps TRBD2 (7 bases). V gave up 6 bases and J gave up 5 bases, with 13 bases separating them. The CDR3 sequence is 13 residues long. Looked up from germline, CDR1 is SGHAT and CDR2 is FQNNGV. The CDR3 is CASRGGGTETQYF. The CDR3 DNA reads TGTGCCAGCAGAGGGGGGGGGACGGAGACCCAGTACTTC.

The V gene is TRBV6-1, the J gene TRBJ2-2; 10 nucleotides align to TRBD1. CDR1 and CDR2 (germline): MNHNS, SASEGT. The CDR3 totals 14 residues. V gave up 8 bases and J gave up 6 bases; unmatched junction bases: 6. The CDR3 sequence: CASQTGGEPGELFF. CDR3 bases: TGTGCCAGCCAGACAGGGGGCGAACCCGGGGAGCTGTTTTTT.

The J gene is TRBJ1-6, the V gene TRBV6-6; D may be TRBD1 (6 bases). The CDR3 is 15 amino acids. Deletions cut 6 bases from V and 7 bases from J, with 16 bases between. Looked up from germline, CDR1 is MNHNY and CDR2 is SVGAGI (reference sequence). CDR3 loop: CASSPPQGRNSPLHF. In DNA form, the CDR3 reads TGTGCCAGCAGCCCCCCTCAGGGGAGAAATTCACCCCTCCACTTT.

The V call is TRBV9, the J call TRBJ2-1; the D is unclear. CDR1 is SGDLS, CDR2 YYNGEE, per germline. V lost 0 bases and J 2 bases, leaving 9 bases between the germline ends. The CDR3 runs 15 residues. As DNA, the CDR3 is TGTGCCAGCAGCGTAGATAGGCTAGCCTACAATGAGCAGTTCTTC. It encodes CASSVDRLAYNEQFF.

V is TRBV5-6 and J is TRBJ2-4, with unresolved D. Trimming removed 2 bases from V and 8 bases from J, with 5 bases in between. Germline CDR1 reads SGHDT; CDR2 reads YYEEEE. The CDR3 is 11 amino acids. CDR3 amino acids: CASSFDDIQYF. The CDR3 DNA reads TGTGCCAGCAGCTTTGATGACATTCAGTACTTC.

The gene calls are TRBV6-5 and TRBJ1-1; TRBD1 is a possible D gene (6 bases). The CDR3 spans 13 residues. The ends were cut back, 2 bases at V and 7 bases at J, with 11 bases in the middle. CDR1 and CDR2 from the germline V gene are MNHEY and SVGAGI. The CDR3 DNA sequence: TGTGCCAGCAGTTACCCGGGACAAATTGAAGCTTTCTTT. This gives the protein CASSYPGQIEAFF.